This section outlines one T cell receptor beta chain sequence together with its context. This PCR relied on a set of 60 Vbeta primers and 13 Jbeta primers. Sequencing used immunoSEQ multiplex PCR; TCRdb keeps in-frame clones, though not all of them. The sample has 30,000 to 40,000 clones; more than 85% are singletons. This sample is part of a study of cytomegalovirus exposure and HLA in healthy donors. Sample: PBMCs. The receptor was derived from a woman between 18 and 29 years old in good health and CMV-seronegative.

Here the CDR3 DNA reads TGCAGCGTTGATTCGGACAATGGCTACACCTTC. Protein product: CSVDSDNGYTF. V and J are TRBV29-1 and TRBJ1-2; a weak D match, TRBD1 (5 bases). Trimming cost V 3 bases and J 6 bases, with 8 bases left between them. The CDR3 is made up of 11 amino acids. Germline loops: CDR1 SQVTM, CDR2 ANQGSEA.